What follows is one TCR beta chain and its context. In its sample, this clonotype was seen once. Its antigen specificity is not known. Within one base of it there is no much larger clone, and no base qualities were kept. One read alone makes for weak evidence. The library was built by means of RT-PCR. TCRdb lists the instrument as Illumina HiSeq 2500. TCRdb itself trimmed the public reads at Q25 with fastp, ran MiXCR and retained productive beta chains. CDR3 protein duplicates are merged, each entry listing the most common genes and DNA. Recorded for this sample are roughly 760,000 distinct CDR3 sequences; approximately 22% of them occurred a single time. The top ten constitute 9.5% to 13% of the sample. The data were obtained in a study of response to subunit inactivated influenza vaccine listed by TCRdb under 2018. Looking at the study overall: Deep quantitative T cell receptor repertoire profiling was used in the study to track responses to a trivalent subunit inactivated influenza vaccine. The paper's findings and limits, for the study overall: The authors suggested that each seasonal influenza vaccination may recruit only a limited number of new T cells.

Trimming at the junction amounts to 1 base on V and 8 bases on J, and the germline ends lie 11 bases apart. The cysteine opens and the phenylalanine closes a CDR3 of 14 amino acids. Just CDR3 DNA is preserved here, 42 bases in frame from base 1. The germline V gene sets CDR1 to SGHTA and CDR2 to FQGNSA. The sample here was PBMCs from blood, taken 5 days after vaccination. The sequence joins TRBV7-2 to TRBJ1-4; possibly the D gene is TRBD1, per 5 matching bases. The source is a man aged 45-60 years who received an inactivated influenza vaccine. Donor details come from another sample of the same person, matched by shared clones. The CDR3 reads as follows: CASSLGRSGEKLFF. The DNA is TGTGCCAGCAGCTTAGGGAGGTCAGGGGAAAAACTGTTTTTT.